This T cell receptor beta chain came from a study of T cell responses to AZD1222 COVID-19 vaccine. Findings and limits, study-wide: Among the donors, most were white British and more were female, and clonal diversity was possibly underestimated. Repertoires were obtained solely post-peak T cell response. Increases in Spike-specific TCR breadth and depth were seen after two AZD1222 doses.

V was pared by 4 bases and J by 4 bases, with 17 bases between. CDR1 and CDR2 from the germline V gene are SGHNT and YYREEE (reference sequence). The length of the CDR3 is 16 residues. This clone was seen just once. The antigen is undetermined. This table comes from immunoSEQ multiplex PCR, and its TCRdb copy is limited to in-frame clones, with some not included. The sample lists fewer than 200,000 clones, around 90% occurring once. This sequence was found in an adult in good health. The gene calls are TRBV5-4 and TRBJ1-4; D may be TRBD1 (6 bases). Specimen: peripheral blood, collected on day 0 of AZD1222 vaccination. The CDR3 loop reads CASSPDPGAVNEKLFF. The CDR3 DNA reads TGTGCCAGCAGCCCCGACCCAGGGGCCGTTAATGAAAAACTGTTTTTT.